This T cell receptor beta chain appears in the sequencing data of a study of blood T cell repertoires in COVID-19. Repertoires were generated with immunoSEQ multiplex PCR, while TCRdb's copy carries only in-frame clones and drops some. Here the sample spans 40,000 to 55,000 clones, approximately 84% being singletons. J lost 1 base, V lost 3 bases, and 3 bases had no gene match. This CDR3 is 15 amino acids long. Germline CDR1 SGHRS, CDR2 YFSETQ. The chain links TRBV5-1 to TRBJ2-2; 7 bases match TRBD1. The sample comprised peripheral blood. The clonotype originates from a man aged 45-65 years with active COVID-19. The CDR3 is CASSYRTGNTGELFF. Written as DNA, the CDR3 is TGCGCCAGCAGCTATAGGACAGGGAACACCGGGGAGCTGTTTTTT.